Listed below are T cell receptor beta chains from one sample, sequenced in a study of T cells in localized non-small cell lung cancer. Sequencing used immunoSEQ multiplex PCR; TCRdb keeps in-frame clones, though not all of them. The table records tens of thousands of clones, about 86% of them present only once. The input for sequencing was PBMCs, taken before any cancer treatment. The receptors shown here come from a man between 40 and 69 years old with stage II lung adenocarcinoma. Each CDR3 is given with its conserved first and last residue. The D gene is left open where the match is weak. Only some rows state a clone size, as once, few, many or a class for expanded clones.

d_call j_call v_call clone_size cdr3_nt cdr3_aa
TRBD1 TRBJ1-2 TRBV5-4 few TGTGCCAGCAGCTACCAAGACAGGGGGCATGGCTACACCTTC CASSYQDRGHGYTF
NA TRBJ2-3 TRBV18 NA TGTGCCACCGAAGGGAGCACAGATACGCAGTATTTT CATEGSTDTQYF
NA TRBJ2-7 TRBV4-1 NA TGCGCCAGCAGCCAAGCCTCTTCGGGGACCACCTACGAGCAGTACTTC CASSQASSGTTYEQYF
NA TRBJ2-1 TRBV2 NA TGTGCCAGCAGCCGGGACGGTGTATCCCCGACCGGATACAATGAGCAGTTCTTC CASSRDGVSPTGYNEQFF
NA TRBJ2-7 TRBV4-1 NA TGCGCCAGCAGCCAAGAGGGAGGACCAGGGACCACTTACGAGCAGTACTTC CASSQEGGPGTTYEQYF
TRBD1 TRBJ2-3 TRBV2 NA TGTGCCAGCACCGCCGGACAGGGGGCAGATACGCAGTATTTT CASTAGQGADTQYF
NA TRBJ1-2 TRBV2 NA TGTGCCAGCAGTGGGAACACTGGCAACTATGGCTACACCTTC CASSGNTGNYGYTF
TRBD1 TRBJ1-1 TRBV5-1 few TGCGCCAGCAGCACCGGGACAGGGATGGGAATGAACACTGAAGCTTTCTTT CASSTGTGMGMNTEAFF
NA TRBJ2-1 TRBV9 NA TGTGCCAGCAGCGGACTAGAAGGTTACAATGAGCAGTTCTTC CASSGLEGYNEQFF
NA TRBJ2-3 TRBV7-8 NA TGTGCCAGCAGCCGACAGGGACTCACAGATACGCAGTATTTT CASSRQGLTDTQYF
NA TRBJ2-2 TRBV4-1 NA TGCGCCAGCAGCCAAGTTTTAGCCGGGACACCTATCTACATGCAGCTGTTTTTT CASSQVLAGTPIYMQLFF
NA TRBJ2-5 TRBV2 once TGTGCCAGCAGTGAAATGGTAGCCAGGCCGGAGACCCAGTACTTC CASSEMVARPETQYF
NA TRBJ2-1 TRBV6-6 once TGTGCCAGCAGTCGGGGGTCCAACTACAATGAGCAGTTCTTC CASSRGSNYNEQFF
TRBD1 TRBJ2-2 TRBV6-5 NA TGTGCCAGCAGTAAGACAGGGACCACCGGGGAGCTGTTTTTT CASSKTGTTGELFF
TRBD1 TRBJ2-2 TRBV6-5 NA TGTGCCAGCAGTTACAACAGGGGGCTACCCGGGGAGCTGTTTTTT CASSYNRGLPGELFF
NA TRBJ2-3 TRBV4-2 NA TGTGCCAGCAGCCAAGACTGGGACCGTCTCACAGATACGCAGTATTTT CASSQDWDRLTDTQYF
TRBD1 TRBJ1-2 TRBV11-2 NA TGTGCCAGCAGCTTAGCCCCCGGGACAGGGTATGGCTACACCTTC CASSLAPGTGYGYTF
TRBD1 TRBJ1-2 TRBV7-8 NA TGTGCCAGCAGCTTAGGACAGGGGGTTCCCTATGGCTACACCTTC CASSLGQGVPYGYTF
NA TRBJ1-3 TRBV28 NA TGTGCCAGCAATACTCCAGGGACCTCTGGAAACACCATATATTTT CASNTPGTSGNTIYF
TRBD1 TRBJ1-1 TRBV6-5 NA TGTGCCAGCAGATCGACAGGGGAATGGAACACTGAAGCTTTCTTT CASRSTGEWNTEAFF
NA TRBJ2-1 TRBV4-1 NA TGCGCCAGCAGCCAAGATCTCAGGGGCCCCTACAATGAGCAGTTCTTC CASSQDLRGPYNEQFF
NA TRBJ1-4 TRBV5-4 NA TGTGCCAGCAGTTTTGACAGAACTAATGAAAAACTGTTTTTT CASSFDRTNEKLFF
NA TRBJ1-1 TRBV5-1 NA TGCGCCAGCAGCCTACTAGTGGGGGGCACTGAAGCTTTCTTT CASSLLVGGTEAFF
NA TRBJ1-2 TRBV7-3 NA TGTGCCAGCAGCTTAAGTGGAGGGGGTTTAGATGGCTACACCTTC CASSLSGGGLDGYTF
NA TRBJ2-1 TRBV19 NA TGTGCCAGTAGTTGGGGGTTGATGAATGAGCAGTTCTTC CASSWGLMNEQFF
TRBD1 TRBJ2-1 TRBV5-1 NA TGCGCCAGCAGCTTCCGCCGGGACAGGGCCTACAATGAGCAGTTCTTC CASSFRRDRAYNEQFF
TRBD1 TRBJ1-1 TRBV13 NA TGTGCCAGCAGCCGGACAGGAAGCACTGAAGCTTTCTTT CASSRTGSTEAFF
NA TRBJ2-5 TRBV10-3 NA TGTGCCATCAGTGAGTCCGCAAAAAAAGGGGGAGAGACCCAGTACTTC CAISESAKKGGETQYF
NA TRBJ1-2 TRBV5-1 once TGCGCCAGCAGCTTGGCCTCCGGACACCTGGATGGCTACACCTTC CASSLASGHLDGYTF
TRBD2 TRBJ2-1 TRBV6-5 NA TGTGCCAGCAGTACCATAGCGGGGGGCTACAATGAGCAGTTCTTC CASSTIAGGYNEQFF
NA TRBJ1-4 TRBV6-4 NA TGTGCCAGGATCATAAGTAGTTTTAAGCGGACTAATGAAAAACTGTTTTTT CARIISSFKRTNEKLFF
TRBD1 TRBJ1-1 TRBV11-2 NA TGTGCCAGCAGCTCACGGGACAGGGGGCACACTGAAGCTTTCTTT CASSSRDRGHTEAFF
NA TRBJ2-2 TRBV11-3 NA TGTGCCAGCAGCTTATTCCCAGGGGGACTCGGGGAGCTGTTTTTT CASSLFPGGLGELFF
NA TRBJ1-2 TRBV5-1 NA TGCGCCAGCAGTCGCGAAGGGGGGGCGGGGTACTATGGCTACACCTTC CASSREGGAGYYGYTF
TRBD1 TRBJ1-1 TRBV4-1 NA TGCGCCAGCAGCCAAGAGCCGGACAGGGTGGGGACTGAAGCTTTCTTT CASSQEPDRVGTEAFF
NA TRBJ1-3 TRBV6-6 NA TGTGCCAGCAGTTACTCGATCAGGAGCTCTGGAAACACCATATATTTT CASSYSIRSSGNTIYF
NA TRBJ2-6 TRBV5-8 NA TGTGCCAGCAGCTTGACAGGGAGAGGGGCCAACGTCCTGACTTTC CASSLTGRGANVLTF
TRBD2 TRBJ2-5 TRBV4-2 NA TGTGCCAGCAGCCGCGGGACTAGCGGGGGTCAAGAGACCCAGTACTTC CASSRGTSGGQETQYF
NA TRBJ2-7 TRBV5-8 NA TGTGCCAGCAGCTCAAAACCCCCAGGAGGGGATCTAAATTACGAGCAGTACTTC CASSSKPPGGDLNYEQYF
NA TRBJ1-2 TRBV6-1 NA TGTGCCAGCAGTGAAGGCGCAGGTCCCTATGGCTACACCTTC CASSEGAGPYGYTF
NA TRBJ2-1 TRBV4-2 NA TGTGCCAGCAGCCCCCCCCCGATGGGGGCGAAAAACAATGAGCAGTTCTTC CASSPPPMGAKNNEQFF
NA TRBJ2-5 TRBV5-1 NA TGCGCCAGCAGCTTTTCGAGGGGGGGTCAAGAGACCCAGTACTTC CASSFSRGGQETQYF
NA TRBJ2-7 TRBV5-1 NA TGCGCCAGCAGCTTGGCCGGTGGGGTCGAGCAGTACTTC CASSLAGGVEQYF
TRBD1 TRBJ2-1 TRBV9 NA TGTGCCAGCAGCCTGACAGGGGGTGATTACAATGAGCAGTTCTTC CASSLTGGDYNEQFF
NA TRBJ2-3 TRBV28 once TGTGCCAGCAGTCGCCCTAGGGGGGGGCAAGGAGATACGCAGTATTTT CASSRPRGGQGDTQYF
NA TRBJ1-1 TRBV30 once TGTGCCTGGAGTGGCTGGACAGTGAACACTGAAGCTTTCTTT CAWSGWTVNTEAFF
TRBD1 TRBJ1-1 TRBV19 NA TGTGCCAGTAGCCAGGGGGCCCCGTTGGGGGTGACTGAAGCTTTCTTT CASSQGAPLGVTEAFF
NA TRBJ1-6 TRBV7-2 NA TGTGCCAGCAGCTTAGCCCATTCGGCGAATTCACCCCTCCACTTT CASSLAHSANSPLHF
NA TRBJ1-1 TRBV7-8 NA TGTGCCAGCAGCTTAGACCTTCAGGCGTACACTGAAGCTTTCTTT CASSLDLQAYTEAFF
NA TRBJ1-2 TRBV7-8 few TGTGCCAGCAGCCCGAGGGTGGGCTATGGCTACACCTTC CASSPRVGYGYTF
NA TRBJ2-1 TRBV18 NA TGTGCCAGCTCACCACATAACAATGAGCAGTTCTTC CASSPHNNEQFF
TRBD1 TRBJ2-5 TRBV7-6 once TGTGCCAGCAGCTTAGCTCCACCAAGGGACAGCCTAAACCTAGAGACCCAGTACTTC CASSLAPPRDSLNLETQYF
NA TRBJ2-4 TRBV4-2 NA TGTGCCAGCAGCCAAGGTTCAGGGGTCCCAAACAAAAACATTCAGTACTTC CASSQGSGVPNKNIQYF
NA TRBJ1-4 TRBV5-1 NA TGCGCCAGCAGCCCGAAGCCTGCAACTAATGAAAAACTGTTTTTT CASSPKPATNEKLFF
TRBD1 TRBJ1-1 TRBV6-5 NA TGTGCCAGCAGTTACTCGCGACAGGGGAACACTGAAGCTTTCTTT CASSYSRQGNTEAFF
NA TRBJ2-2 TRBV30 NA TGTGCCTGGAGTGTACCCGGGGAGCTGTTTTTT CAWSVPGELFF
NA TRBJ2-1 TRBV5-1 NA TGCGCCAGCAGCTTGGACTACAATGAGCAGTTCTTC CASSLDYNEQFF
NA TRBJ1-5 TRBV7-8 NA TGTGCCAGCAGCTTAGTTACAGCAGATCAGCCCCAGCATTTT CASSLVTADQPQHF
NA TRBJ2-1 TRBV4-1 few TGCGCCAGCAGCCAAGATCGAACCCGGGGCAATGAGCAGTTCTTC CASSQDRTRGNEQFF
TRBD1 TRBJ1-5 TRBV6-5 NA TGTGCCAGCAAGGGTGGACAGGGGAATCAGCCCCAGCATTTT CASKGGQGNQPQHF